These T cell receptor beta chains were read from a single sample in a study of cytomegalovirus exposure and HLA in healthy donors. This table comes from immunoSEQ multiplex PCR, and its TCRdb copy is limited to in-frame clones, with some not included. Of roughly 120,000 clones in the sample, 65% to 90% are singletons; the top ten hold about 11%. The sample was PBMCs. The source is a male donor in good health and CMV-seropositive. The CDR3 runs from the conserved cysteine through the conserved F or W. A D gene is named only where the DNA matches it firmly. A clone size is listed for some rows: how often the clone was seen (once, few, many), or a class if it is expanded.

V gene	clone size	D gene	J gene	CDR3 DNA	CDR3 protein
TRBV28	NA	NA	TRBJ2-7	TGTGCCAGCAGTTCCCGGCCCCGCTCCGCGGGGGAGCAGTACTTC	CASSSRPRSAGEQYF
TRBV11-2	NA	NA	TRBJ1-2	TGTGCCAGCAGCTTGGGCGATTACAGGGTAAAGGGCTACACCTTC	CASSLGDYRVKGYTF
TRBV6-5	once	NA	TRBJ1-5	TGTGCCAGCAGTGAGGTACGGGATCAGCCCCAGCATTTT	CASSEVRDQPQHF
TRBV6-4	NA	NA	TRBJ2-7	TGTGCCAGCAGTGACCCCAGGGCCCATTCCTACGAGCAGTACTTC	CASSDPRAHSYEQYF
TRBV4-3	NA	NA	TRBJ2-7	TGCGCCAGCAGCCACAGGGTGAGTAGCTCCTACGAGCAGTACTTC	CASSHRVSSSYEQYF
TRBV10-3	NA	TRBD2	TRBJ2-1	TGTGCCATCAGTGACGCTAGCGGGAGGGCCTACAATGAGCAGTTCTTC	CAISDASGRAYNEQFF
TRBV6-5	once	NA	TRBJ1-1	TGTGCCAGCAGTTACGAAGGGGCTTTGAGGAACACTGAAGCTTTCTTT	CASSYEGALRNTEAFF
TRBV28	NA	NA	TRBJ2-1	TGTGCCAGCAGTTCCCGGACTACCAATGAGCAGTTCTTC	CASSSRTTNEQFF
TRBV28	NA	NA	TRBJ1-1	TGTGCCAGCACCCAACCTGACAGAATGAACACTGAAGCTTTCTTT	CASTQPDRMNTEAFF
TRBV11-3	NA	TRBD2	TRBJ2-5	TGTGCCAGCGGCCGTGGACTAGCGGCACAAGAGACCCAGTACTTC	CASGRGLAAQETQYF
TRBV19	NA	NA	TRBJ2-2	TGTGCCAGTACCAATAGAGTGGGGGCGGGCACCGGGGAGCTGTTTTTT	CASTNRVGAGTGELFF
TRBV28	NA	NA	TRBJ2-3	TGTGCCAGCAGTTACTATAGCGCCTCCGCCGATACGCAGTATTTT	CASSYYSASADTQYF
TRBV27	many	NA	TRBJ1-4	TGTGCCAGCGCACATTCCGGGACTTATGGTGAAAAACTGTTTTTT	CASAHSGTYGEKLFF
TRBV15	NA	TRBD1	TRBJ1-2	TGTGCCACCAGCAGAGAGGGGGGCAGGGGGCGTAATAACTATGGCTACACCTTC	CATSREGGRGRNNYGYTF
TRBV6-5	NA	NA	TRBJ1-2	TGTGCCAGCAGCTCGACAATCCAAAATGGCTACACCTTC	CASSSTIQNGYTF
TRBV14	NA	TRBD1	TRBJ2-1	TGTGCCAGCAGCCACAGGACAGGGCTGAGTGGTGAGCAGTTCTTC	CASSHRTGLSGEQFF
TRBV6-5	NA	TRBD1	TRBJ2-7	TGTGCCAGCCACCCCGGTGGGACAGGGATCTCCGAGCAGTACTTC	CASHPGGTGISEQYF
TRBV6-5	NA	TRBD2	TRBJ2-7	TGTGCCAGCAGTTTTAGCGGGGGGGGGAGCTACGAGCAGTACTTC	CASSFSGGGSYEQYF
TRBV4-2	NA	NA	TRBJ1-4	TGTGCCAGCAGCCGGGAGGGGGGGAGGAATGAAAAACTGTTTTTT	CASSREGGRNEKLFF
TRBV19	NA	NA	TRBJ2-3	TGTGCCAGTAGTATGGGCCCTTCGCCGAGCACAGATACGCAGTATTTT	CASSMGPSPSTDTQYF
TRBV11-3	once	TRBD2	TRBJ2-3	TGTGCCAGCAGCCGCGGGACTAGCGGGATTGGAACGCAGTATTTT	CASSRGTSGIGTQYF
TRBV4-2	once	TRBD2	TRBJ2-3	TGTGCCAGCAGCCAAGTGACTAGCGGGAGTTCTAATACGCAGTATTTT	CASSQVTSGSSNTQYF
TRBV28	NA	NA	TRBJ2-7	TGTGCCAGCAGTTTTTCCGGCGAGCAGTACTTC	CASSFSGEQYF
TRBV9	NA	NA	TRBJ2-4	TGTGCCAGCAGCGTAGATGGCCCGAACATTCAGTACTTC	CASSVDGPNIQYF
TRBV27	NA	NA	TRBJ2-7	TGTGCCAGCAGTTTCGGCAGGCTCTACGAGCAGTACTTC	CASSFGRLYEQYF
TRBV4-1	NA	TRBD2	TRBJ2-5	TGCGCCAGCAGCCAAGAGATGGCGGGAGGAGGCGAGACCCAGTACTTC	CASSQEMAGGGETQYF
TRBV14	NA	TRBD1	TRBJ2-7	TGTGCCAGCAGCCAAGGATGGCAGGGGGACGAGCAGTACTTC	CASSQGWQGDEQYF
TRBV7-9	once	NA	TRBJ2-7	TGTGCCAGCAGCCGACCGGGAGCCAGCACCTACGAGCAGTACTTC	CASSRPGASTYEQYF
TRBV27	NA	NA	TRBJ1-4	TGTGCCAGCATGGGGGCGGACTCAACTAATGAAAAACTGTTTTTT	CASMGADSTNEKLFF
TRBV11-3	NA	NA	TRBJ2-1	TGTGCCAGCGCTACTAGCTCTGCCTACAATGAGCAGTTCTTC	CASATSSAYNEQFF
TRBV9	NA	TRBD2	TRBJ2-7	TGTGCCAGCAGCGTAGGGCTAGCGGGCCATTCCTACGAGCAGTACTTC	CASSVGLAGHSYEQYF
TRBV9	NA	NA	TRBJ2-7	TGTGCCAGCAGCGTAGGCGGTAGCTCCTACGAGCAGTACTTC	CASSVGGSSYEQYF
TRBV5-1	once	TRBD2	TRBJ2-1	TGCGCCAGCAGTGTAGCGGGCCCCTCCTACAATGAGCAGTTCTTC	CASSVAGPSYNEQFF
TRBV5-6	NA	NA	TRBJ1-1	TGTGCCAGCAGCTCTATAACGGGTGAAGCTTTCTTT	CASSSITGEAFF
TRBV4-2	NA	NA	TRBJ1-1	TGTGCCAGCAGCCAAGGATATTCGCCGATTCTAGTAAACACTGAAGCTTTCTTT	CASSQGYSPILVNTEAFF
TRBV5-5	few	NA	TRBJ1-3	TGTGCCAGCAGCTTGTTGGAAACAGGTCTATTCTCTGGAAACACCATATATTTT	CASSLLETGLFSGNTIYF
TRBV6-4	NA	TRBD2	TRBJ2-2	TGTGCCAGCAGGGATAGCGGGCGCACCGGGGAGCTGTTTTTT	CASRDSGRTGELFF
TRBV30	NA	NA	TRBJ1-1	TGTGCCTGGAAAGGCTCCCCCGCGGACACTGAAGCTTTCTTT	CAWKGSPADTEAFF
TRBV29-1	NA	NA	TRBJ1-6	TGCAGCGTTTCAATTACGGGACAAGGGAGTTCACCCCTCCACTTT	CSVSITGQGSSPLHF
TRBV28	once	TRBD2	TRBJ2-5	TGTGCCAGCACCTTCGGGCGGGAGGGGGAAGAGACCCAGTACTTC	CASTFGREGEETQYF
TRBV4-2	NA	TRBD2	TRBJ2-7	TGTGCCAGCAGCCAAGGTGGGCTAGCGGGAGGGGTATCCTACGAGCAGTACTTC	CASSQGGLAGGVSYEQYF
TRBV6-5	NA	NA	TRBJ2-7	TGTGCCAGCAGTTCCCGGGGAGGACAGGCCTACGAGCAGTACTTC	CASSSRGGQAYEQYF
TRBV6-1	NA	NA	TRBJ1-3	TGTGCCAGTGTCAGCTCTGGAAACACCATATATTTT	CASVSSGNTIYF
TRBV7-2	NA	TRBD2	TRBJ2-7	TGTGCCAGCAGACTGACTAGCGGGAGTTTCCACGAGCAGTACTTC	CASRLTSGSFHEQYF
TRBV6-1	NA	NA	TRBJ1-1	TGTGCCAGCAGTGCGACGGGGAACACTGAAGCTTTCTTT	CASSATGNTEAFF
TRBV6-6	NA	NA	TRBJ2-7	TGTGCCAGCAGTTGGACTGAGATCAGCTCCTACGAGCAGTACTTC	CASSWTEISSYEQYF
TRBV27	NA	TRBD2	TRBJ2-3	TGTGCCAGCAGGGAAACGAGCGGGAGGGGGTCAGATACGCAGTATTTT	CASRETSGRGSDTQYF
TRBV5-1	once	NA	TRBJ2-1	TGCGCCAGCAGCCGGGTGGGGACACAGTACAATGAGCAGTTCTTC	CASSRVGTQYNEQFF
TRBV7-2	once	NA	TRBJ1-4	TGTGCCAGCAGCTTAGACAGGGCTACGAATGAAAAACTGTTTTTT	CASSLDRATNEKLFF